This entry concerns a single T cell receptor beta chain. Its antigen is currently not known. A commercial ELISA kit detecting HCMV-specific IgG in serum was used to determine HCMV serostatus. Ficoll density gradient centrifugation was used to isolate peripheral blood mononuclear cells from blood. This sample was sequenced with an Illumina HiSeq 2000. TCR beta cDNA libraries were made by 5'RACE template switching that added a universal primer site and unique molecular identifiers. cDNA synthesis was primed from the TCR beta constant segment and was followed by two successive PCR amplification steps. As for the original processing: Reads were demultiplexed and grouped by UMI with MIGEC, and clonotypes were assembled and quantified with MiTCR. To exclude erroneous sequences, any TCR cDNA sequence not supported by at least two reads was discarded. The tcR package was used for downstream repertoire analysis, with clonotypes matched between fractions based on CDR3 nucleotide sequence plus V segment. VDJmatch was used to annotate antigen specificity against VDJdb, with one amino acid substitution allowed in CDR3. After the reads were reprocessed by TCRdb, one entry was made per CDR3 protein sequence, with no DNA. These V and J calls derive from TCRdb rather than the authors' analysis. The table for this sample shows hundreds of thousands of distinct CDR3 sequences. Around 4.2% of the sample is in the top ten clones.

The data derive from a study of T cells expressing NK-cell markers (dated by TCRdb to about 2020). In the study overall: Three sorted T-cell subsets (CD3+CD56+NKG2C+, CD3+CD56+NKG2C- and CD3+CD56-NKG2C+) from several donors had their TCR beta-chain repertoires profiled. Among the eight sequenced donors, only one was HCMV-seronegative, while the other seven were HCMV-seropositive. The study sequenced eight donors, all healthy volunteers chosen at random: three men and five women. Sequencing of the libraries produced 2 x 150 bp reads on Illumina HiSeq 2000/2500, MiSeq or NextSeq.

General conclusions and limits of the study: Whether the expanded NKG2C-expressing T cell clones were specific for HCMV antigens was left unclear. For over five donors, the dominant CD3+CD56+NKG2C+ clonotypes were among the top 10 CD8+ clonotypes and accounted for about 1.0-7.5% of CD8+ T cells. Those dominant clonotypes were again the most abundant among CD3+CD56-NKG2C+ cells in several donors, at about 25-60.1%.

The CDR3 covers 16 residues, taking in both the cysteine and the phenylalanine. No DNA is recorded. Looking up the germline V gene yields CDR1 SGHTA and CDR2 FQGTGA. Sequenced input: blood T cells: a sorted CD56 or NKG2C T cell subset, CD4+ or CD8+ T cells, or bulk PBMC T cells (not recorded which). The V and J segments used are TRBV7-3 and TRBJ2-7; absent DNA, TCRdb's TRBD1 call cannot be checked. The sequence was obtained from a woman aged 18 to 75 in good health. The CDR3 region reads CASSFQRSGQGYEQYF.